This T cell receptor (beta chain) originates from a study of T-cell reconstitution after alpha-beta-depleted transplantation in children. The study's findings and limits: Surviving recipient T cells and thymic progenitors accounted for the high day-60 TCRbeta diversity observed in some patients. Several hundred graft clones that had expanded were reportedly the source of alpha-beta T cells about two months after transplant. The main origin of T-cell counts and diversity one year after transplant was newly produced T cells.

Per germline, CDR1 MDHEN and CDR2 SYDVKM. The CDR3 consists of 16 residues. V lost 3 bases, J lost 5 bases, and 10 bases stayed unmatched. Unique molecular identifiers tagged the TCRbeta library. TCRdb re-called the PCR reads with MiXCR, one entry per CDR3 protein. The table lists just over 950,000 distinct CDR3 sequences, less than 30% of them singletons. Notes on this clonotype: Its antigen remains unknown.

The TCR sequence derives from a boy in the first two years of life who had a stem cell transplant for SCID, so the T cells may come from the graft donor. V gene TRBV28 combines with J gene TRBJ2-5, with 9 bases identical to TRBD1. Sequenced material: PBMCs, mostly from graft donor cells, taken 360 days after TCRalphabeta/CD19-depleted stem cell transplant. The CDR3 bases are TGTGCCAGCAGTTTCGGACAGGGGTCATTGTCGGAGACCCAGTACTTC. Translated: CASSFGQGSLSETQYF.